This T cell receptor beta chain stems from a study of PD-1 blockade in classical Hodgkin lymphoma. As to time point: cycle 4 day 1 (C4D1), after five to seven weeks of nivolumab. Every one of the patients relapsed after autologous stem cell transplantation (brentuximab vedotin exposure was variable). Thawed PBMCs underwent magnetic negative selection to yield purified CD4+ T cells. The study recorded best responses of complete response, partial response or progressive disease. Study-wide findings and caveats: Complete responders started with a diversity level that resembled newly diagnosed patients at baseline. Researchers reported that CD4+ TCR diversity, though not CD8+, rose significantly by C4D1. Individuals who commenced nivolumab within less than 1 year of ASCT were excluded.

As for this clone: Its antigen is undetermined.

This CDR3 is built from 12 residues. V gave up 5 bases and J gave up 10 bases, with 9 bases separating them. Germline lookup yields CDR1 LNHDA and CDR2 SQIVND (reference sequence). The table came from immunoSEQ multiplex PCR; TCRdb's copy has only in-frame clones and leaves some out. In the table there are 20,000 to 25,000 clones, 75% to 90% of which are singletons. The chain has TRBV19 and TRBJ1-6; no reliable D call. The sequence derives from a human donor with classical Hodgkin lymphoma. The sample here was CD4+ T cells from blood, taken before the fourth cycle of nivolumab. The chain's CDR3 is CASSFQDSPLHF. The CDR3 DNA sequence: TGTGCCAGTAGTTTTCAGGACTCACCCCTCCACTTT.